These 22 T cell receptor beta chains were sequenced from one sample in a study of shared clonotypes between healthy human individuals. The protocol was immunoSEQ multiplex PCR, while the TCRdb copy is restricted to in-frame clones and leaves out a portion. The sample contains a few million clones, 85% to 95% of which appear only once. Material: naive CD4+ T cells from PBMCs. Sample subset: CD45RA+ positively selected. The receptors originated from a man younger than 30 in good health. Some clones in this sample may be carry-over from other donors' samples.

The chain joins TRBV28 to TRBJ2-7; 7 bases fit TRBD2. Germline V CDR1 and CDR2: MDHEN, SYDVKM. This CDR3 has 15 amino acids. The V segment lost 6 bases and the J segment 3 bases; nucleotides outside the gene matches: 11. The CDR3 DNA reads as TGTGCCAGCAGCCCACGCCTAGCGGATTTCTACGAGCAGTACTTC. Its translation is CASSPRLADFYEQYF.

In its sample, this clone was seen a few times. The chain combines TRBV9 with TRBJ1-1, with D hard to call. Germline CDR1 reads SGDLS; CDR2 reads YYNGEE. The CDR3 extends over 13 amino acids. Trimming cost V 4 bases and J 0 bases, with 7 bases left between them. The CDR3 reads CASSSRLNTEAFF. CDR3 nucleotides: TGTGCCAGCAGCTCCCGGTTGAACACTGAAGCTTTCTTT.

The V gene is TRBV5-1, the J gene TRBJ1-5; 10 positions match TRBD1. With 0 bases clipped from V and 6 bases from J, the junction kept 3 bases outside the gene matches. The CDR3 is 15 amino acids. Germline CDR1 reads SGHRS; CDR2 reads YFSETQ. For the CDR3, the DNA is TGCGCCAGCAGCTTGGATGGGGACAGGGGTCAGCCCCAGCATTTT. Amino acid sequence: CASSLDGDRGQPQHF.

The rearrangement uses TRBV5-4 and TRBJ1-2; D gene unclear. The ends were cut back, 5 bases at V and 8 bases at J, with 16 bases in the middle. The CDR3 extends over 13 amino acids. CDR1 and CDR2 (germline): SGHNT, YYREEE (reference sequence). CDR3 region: CASRVGSRAGYTF. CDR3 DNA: TGTGCCAGCAGAGTGGGGTCCCGCGCGGGCTACACCTTC. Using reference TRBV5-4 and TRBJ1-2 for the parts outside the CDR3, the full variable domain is ETGVTQSPTHLIKTRGQQVTLRCSSQSGHNTVSWYQQALGQGPQFIFQYYREEENGRGNFPPRFSGLQFPNYSSELNVNALELDDSALYLCASRVGSRAGYTFGSGTRLTVV.

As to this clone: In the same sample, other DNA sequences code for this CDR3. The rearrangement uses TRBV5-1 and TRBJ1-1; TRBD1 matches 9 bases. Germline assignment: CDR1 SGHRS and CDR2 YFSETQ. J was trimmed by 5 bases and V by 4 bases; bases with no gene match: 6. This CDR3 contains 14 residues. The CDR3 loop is CASSPGQGGTEAFF. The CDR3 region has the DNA TGCGCCAGCAGCCCGGGACAGGGAGGGACTGAAGCTTTCTTT.

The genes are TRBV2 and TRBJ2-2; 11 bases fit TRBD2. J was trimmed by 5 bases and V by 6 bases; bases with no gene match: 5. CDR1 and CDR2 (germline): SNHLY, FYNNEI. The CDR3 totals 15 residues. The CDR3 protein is CASRVGLADTGELFF. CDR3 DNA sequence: TGTGCCAGCAGGGTGGGACTAGCGGATACCGGGGAGCTGTTTTTT.

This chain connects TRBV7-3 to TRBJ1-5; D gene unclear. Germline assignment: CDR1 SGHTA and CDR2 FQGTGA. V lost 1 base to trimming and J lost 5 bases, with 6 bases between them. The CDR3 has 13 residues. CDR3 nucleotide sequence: TGTGCCAGCAGCTTAAGGGCCGATCAGCCCCAGCATTTT. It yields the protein CASSLRADQPQHF.

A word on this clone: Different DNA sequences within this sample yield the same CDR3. The CDR3, as DNA: TGTGCCAGCAGTCTAAACAGGGGAGGTAGCACTGAAGCTTTCTTT. Its protein product is CASSLNRGGSTEAFF. The V and J genes are TRBV27 and TRBJ1-1; 7 bases fit TRBD1. V gave up 5 bases and J gave up 4 bases; unmatched junction bases: 10. Germline V lookup: CDR1 MNHEY, CDR2 SMNVEV (reference sequence). This CDR3 comprises 15 residues.

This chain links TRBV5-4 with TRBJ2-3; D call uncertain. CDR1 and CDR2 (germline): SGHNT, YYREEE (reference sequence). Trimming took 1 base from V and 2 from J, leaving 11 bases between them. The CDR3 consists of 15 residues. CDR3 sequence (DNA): TGTGCCAGCAGCTTGCGCCCTTCCCTCACAGATACGCAGTATTTT. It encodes CASSLRPSLTDTQYF.

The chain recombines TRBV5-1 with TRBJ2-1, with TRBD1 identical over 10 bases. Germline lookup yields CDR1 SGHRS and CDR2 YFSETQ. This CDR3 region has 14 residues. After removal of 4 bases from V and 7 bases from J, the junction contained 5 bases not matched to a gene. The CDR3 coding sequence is TGCGCCAGCAGCACCCGGGACAGGGGAAATGAGCAGTTCTTC. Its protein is CASSTRDRGNEQFF.

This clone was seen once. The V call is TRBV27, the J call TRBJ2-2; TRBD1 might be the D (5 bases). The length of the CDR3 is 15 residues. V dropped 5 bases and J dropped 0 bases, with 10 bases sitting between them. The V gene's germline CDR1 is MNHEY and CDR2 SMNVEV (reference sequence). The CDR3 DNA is TGTGCCAGCAGTGACAGACCCACGAACACCGGGGAGCTGTTTTTT. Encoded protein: CASSDRPTNTGELFF.

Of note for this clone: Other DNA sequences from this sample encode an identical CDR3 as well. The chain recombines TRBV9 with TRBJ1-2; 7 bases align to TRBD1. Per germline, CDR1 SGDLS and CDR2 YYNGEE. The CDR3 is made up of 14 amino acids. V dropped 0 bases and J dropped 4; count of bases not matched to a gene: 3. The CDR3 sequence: CASSVDRGPYGYTF. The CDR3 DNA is TGTGCCAGCAGCGTAGACAGGGGTCCCTATGGCTACACCTTC.

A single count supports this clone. The CDR3 nucleotides are TGTGCCAGCTCACCACCGGGCTCCGCCTCAGAAAAACTGTTTTTT. Amino acids: CASSPPGSASEKLFF. The V call is TRBV18, the J call TRBJ1-4, with D unresolved. V was clipped by 0 bases and J by 8 bases, with 13 bases between them. The length of the CDR3 is 15 residues. The germline V gene has CDR1 KGHSH and CDR2 LQKENI. Based on the CDR3 plus reference TRBV18 and TRBJ1-4, the full variable domain is NAGVMQNPRHLVRRRGQEARLRCSPMKGHSHVYWYRQLPEEGLKFMVYLQKENIIDESGMPKERFSAEFPKEGPSILRIQQVVRGDSAAYFCASSPPGSASEKLFFGSGTQLSVL.

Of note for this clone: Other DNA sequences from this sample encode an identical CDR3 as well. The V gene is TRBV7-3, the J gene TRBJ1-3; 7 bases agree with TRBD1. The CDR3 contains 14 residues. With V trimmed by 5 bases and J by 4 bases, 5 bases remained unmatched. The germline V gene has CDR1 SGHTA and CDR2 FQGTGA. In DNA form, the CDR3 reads TGTGCCAGCAGCCCTACAGGGGCCGGAAACACCATATATTTT. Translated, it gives CASSPTGAGNTIYF.

This CDR3 is CASSFEGSETQYF. The CDR3 DNA sequence: TGCGCCAGCAGCTTCGAGGGGTCGGAGACCCAGTACTTC. This chain links TRBV5-1 with TRBJ2-5; tentatively, D is TRBD1 or TRBD2 (5 bases each). The germline V gene encodes CDR1 SGHRS and CDR2 YFSETQ. The ends were cut back, 2 bases at V and 5 bases at J, with 10 bases in the middle. The CDR3 contains 13 residues.

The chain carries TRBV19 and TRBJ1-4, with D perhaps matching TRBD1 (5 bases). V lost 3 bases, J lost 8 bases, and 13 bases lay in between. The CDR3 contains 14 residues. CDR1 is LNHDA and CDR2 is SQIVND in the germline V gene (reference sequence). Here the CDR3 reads CASSMVQGGEKLFF. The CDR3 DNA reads TGTGCCAGTAGTATGGTTCAGGGCGGAGAAAAACTGTTTTTT.

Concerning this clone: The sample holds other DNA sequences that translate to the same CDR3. CDR3 nucleotides: TGTGCCAGCAGTTTCCTTAATCAGCCCCAGCATTTT. Translating it yields CASSFLNQPQHF. This chain links TRBV6-6 with TRBJ1-5, with D uncertain. This CDR3 comprises 12 residues. Trimming took off 4 bases at V and 4 bases at J, with 5 bases between the two ends. From germline, CDR1 is MNHNY and CDR2 SVGAGI (reference sequence).

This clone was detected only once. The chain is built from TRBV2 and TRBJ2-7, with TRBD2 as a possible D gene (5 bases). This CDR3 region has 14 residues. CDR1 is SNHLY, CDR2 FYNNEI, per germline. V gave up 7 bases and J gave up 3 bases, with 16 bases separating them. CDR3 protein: CASKLEGTSYEQYF. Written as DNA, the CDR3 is TGTGCCAGCAAACTAGAGGGTACCAGCTACGAGCAGTACTTC.

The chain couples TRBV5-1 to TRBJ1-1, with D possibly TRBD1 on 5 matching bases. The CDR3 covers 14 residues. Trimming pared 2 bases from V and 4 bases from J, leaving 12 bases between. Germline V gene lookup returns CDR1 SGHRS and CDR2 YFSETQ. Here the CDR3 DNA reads TGCGCCAGCAGCTTTGGGGGGTCGATCACTGAAGCTTTCTTT. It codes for CASSFGGSITEAFF.

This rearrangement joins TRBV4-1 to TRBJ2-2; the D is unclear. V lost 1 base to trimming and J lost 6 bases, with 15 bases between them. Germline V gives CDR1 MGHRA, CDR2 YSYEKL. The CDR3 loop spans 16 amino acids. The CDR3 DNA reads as TGCGCCAGCAGCCAAGTAGTCGTCGTTGCCGCCGGGGAGCTGTTTTTT. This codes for CASSQVVVVAAGELFF.

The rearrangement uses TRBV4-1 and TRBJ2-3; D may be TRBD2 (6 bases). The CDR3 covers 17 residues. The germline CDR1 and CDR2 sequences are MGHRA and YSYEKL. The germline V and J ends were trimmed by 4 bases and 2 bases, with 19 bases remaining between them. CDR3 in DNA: TGCGCCAGCAGCCGGGCTAGCGCGAGGAGGTACACAGATACGCAGTATTTT. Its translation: CASSRASARRYTDTQYF.

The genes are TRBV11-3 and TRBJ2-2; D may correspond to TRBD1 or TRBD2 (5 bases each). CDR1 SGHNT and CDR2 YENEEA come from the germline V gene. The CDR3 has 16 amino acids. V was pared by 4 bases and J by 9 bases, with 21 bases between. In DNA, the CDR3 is TGTGCCAGCAGCTCAGGCACCGGGACGATGACTCGGGAGCTGTTTTTT. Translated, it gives CASSSGTGTMTRELFF.